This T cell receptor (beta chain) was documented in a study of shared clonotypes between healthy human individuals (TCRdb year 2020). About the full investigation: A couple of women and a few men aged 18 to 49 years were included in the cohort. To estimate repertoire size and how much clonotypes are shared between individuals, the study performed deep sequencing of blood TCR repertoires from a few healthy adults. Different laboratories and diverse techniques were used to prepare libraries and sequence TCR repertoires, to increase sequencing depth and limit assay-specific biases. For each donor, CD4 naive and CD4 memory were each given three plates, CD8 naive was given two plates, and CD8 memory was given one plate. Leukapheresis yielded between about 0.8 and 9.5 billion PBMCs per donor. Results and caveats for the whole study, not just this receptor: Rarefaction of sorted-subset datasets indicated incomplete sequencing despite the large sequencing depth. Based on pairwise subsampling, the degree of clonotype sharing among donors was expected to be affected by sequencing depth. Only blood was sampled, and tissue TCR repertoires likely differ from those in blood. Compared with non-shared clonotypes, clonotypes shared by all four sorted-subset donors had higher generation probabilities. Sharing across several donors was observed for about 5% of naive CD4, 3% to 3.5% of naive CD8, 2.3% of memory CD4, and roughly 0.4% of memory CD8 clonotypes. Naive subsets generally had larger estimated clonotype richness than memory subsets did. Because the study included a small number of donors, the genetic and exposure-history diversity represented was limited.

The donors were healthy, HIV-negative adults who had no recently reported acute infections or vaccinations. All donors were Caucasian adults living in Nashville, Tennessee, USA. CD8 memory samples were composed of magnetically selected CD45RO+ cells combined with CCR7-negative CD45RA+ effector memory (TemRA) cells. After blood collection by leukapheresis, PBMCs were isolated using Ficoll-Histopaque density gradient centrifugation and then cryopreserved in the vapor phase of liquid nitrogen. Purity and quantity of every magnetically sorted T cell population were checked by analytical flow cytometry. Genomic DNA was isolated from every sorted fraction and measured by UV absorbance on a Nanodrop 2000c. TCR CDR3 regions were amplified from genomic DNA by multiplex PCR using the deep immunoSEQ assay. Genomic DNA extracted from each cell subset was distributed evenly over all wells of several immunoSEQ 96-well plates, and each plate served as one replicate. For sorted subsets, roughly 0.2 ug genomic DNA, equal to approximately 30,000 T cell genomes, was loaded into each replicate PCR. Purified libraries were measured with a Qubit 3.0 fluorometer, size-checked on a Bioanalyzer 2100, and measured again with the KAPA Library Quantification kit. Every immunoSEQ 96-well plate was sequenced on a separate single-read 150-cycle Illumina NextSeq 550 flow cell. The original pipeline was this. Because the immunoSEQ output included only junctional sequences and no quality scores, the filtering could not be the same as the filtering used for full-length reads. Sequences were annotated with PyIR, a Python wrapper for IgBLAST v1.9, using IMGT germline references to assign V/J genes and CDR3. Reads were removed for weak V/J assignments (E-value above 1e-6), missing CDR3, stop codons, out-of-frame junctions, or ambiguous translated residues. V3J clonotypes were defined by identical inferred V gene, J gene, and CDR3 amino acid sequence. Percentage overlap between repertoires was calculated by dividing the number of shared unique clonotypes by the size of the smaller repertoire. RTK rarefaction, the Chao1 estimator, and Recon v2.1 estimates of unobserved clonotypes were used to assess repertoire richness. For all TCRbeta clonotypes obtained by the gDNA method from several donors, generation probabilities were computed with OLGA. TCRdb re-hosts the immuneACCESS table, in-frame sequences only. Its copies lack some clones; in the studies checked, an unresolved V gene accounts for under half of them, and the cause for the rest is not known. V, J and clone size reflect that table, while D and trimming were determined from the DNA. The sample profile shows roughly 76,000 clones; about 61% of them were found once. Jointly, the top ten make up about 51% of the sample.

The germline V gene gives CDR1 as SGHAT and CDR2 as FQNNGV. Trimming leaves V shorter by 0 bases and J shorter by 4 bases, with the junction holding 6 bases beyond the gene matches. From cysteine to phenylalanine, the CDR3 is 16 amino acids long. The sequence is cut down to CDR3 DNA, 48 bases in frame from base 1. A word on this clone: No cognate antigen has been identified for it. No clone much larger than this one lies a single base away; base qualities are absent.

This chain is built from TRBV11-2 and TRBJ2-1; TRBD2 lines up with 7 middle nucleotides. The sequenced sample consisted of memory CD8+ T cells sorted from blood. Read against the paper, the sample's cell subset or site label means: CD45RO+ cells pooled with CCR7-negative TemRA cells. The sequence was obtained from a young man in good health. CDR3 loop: CASSLDPSGNYNEQFF. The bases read TGTGCCAGCAGCTTAGATCCTAGCGGTAATTACAATGAGCAGTTCTTC.